Below, 23 T cell receptor beta chains from the same sample are listed, as sequenced in a study of T cell changes during pregnancy in multiple sclerosis. The data were produced by immunoSEQ multiplex PCR, yet TCRdb's version contains in-frame clones alone and is incomplete. The data show approximately 30,000 clones, 85% to 90% seen once. The sample consisted of CD8+ T cells from peripheral blood mononuclear cells, taken in the second trimester of pregnancy. These receptors came from a female donor with multiple sclerosis, enrolled in a pregnancy study.

This clone was recorded a few times. This chain uses TRBV30 with TRBJ2-2, with 13 bases lining up with TRBD2. With 0 bases clipped from V and 6 bases from J, the junction kept 1 base outside the gene matches. The CDR3 contains 15 residues. Looked up from germline, CDR1 is GTSNPN and CDR2 is SVGIG (reference sequence). For the CDR3, the DNA is TGTGCCTGGAGTGTACTAGCGGGGGGGCCCGGGGAGCTGTTTTTT. It specifies CAWSVLAGGPGELFF.

The chain couples TRBV30 to TRBJ1-1; D uncertain. The CDR3 covers 13 residues. In germline, CDR1 is GTSNPN, CDR2 SVGIG (reference sequence). V lost 3 bases, J lost 2 bases, and 10 bases lay in between. The CDR3 sequence is CAWREGHNTEAFF. For the CDR3, the DNA is TGTGCCTGGAGGGAGGGCCACAACACTGAAGCTTTCTTT.

CDR3 amino acids: CASSDGTGGAAGAGEQFF. CDR3 bases: TGTGCCAGCAGTGACGGGACAGGGGGCGCAGCGGGGGCAGGTGAGCAGTTCTTC. The chain joins TRBV6-4 to TRBJ2-1; 12 bases line up with TRBD1. Germline trimming cut 2 bases from V and 9 bases from J; bases unmatched to any gene: 14. The V gene's germline CDR1 is MRHNA and CDR2 SNTAGT. This CDR3 has 18 residues.

The gene calls are TRBV5-4 and TRBJ2-1, with 9 bases aligning to TRBD1. There are 16 residues in the CDR3. Per germline, CDR1 SGHNT and CDR2 YYREEE (reference sequence). V was clipped by 4 bases and J by 5 bases; unmatched bases: 10. CDR3: CASSQKAGQGDNEQFF. The CDR3 region has the DNA TGTGCCAGCAGCCAGAAGGCGGGACAGGGAGACAATGAGCAGTTCTTC.

The chain carries TRBV2 and TRBJ1-1, with D tentatively TRBD1 (5 bases). This CDR3 contains 14 residues. Per germline, CDR1 SNHLY and CDR2 FYNNEI. Trimming pared 6 bases from V and 0 bases from J, leaving 11 bases between. CDR3 region: CASSGTFMNTEAFF. In DNA, the CDR3 is TGTGCCAGCAGCGGGACTTTTATGAACACTGAAGCTTTCTTT.

The chain links TRBV5-1 to TRBJ1-4, with D perhaps matching TRBD1 (5 bases). Trimming cost V 2 bases and J 0 bases, with 17 bases left between them. This CDR3 contains 18 residues. Germline V lookup: CDR1 SGHRS, CDR2 YFSETQ. CDR3 in DNA: TGCGCCAGCAGCTTCCAGGGATATGGTCACGCAACTAATGAAAAACTGTTTTTT. It translates to CASSFQGYGHATNEKLFF.

This clone was found once. The V and J genes are TRBV5-6 and TRBJ2-3; no clear D. This CDR3 is built from 15 residues. Trimming pared 4 bases from V and 2 bases from J, leaving 14 bases between. Per germline, CDR1 SGHDT and CDR2 YYEEEE. CDR3 protein: CASSEVEWNTDTQYF. The CDR3 coding sequence is TGTGCCAGCAGCGAGGTGGAGTGGAACACAGATACGCAGTATTTT.

The rearrangement uses TRBV9 and TRBJ2-7; 9 nucleotides match TRBD2. The CDR3 runs 15 residues. With V trimmed by 0 bases and J by 3 bases, 4 bases remained unmatched. Germline loops: CDR1 SGDLS, CDR2 YYNGEE. The CDR3 DNA reads TGTGCCAGCAGCGTAGGCGGGGGGGCCATCTACGAGCAGTACTTC. It yields the protein CASSVGGGAIYEQYF.

As for this clone: An end of the junction differs from the germline gene, which may be a read error. The chain joins TRBV7-7 to TRBJ2-5; 8 nucleotides agree with TRBD1. Germline V gene lookup returns CDR1 SSHAT and CDR2 FNYEAQ (reference sequence). The CDR3 has 15 amino acids. Here the CDR3 reads CASSLARTGPETQYF. The CDR3 DNA reads TGTGCTAGCAGCTTAGCCCGGACAGGGCCGGAGACCCAGTACTTC.

This clone was detected only once. The CDR3, as DNA: TGTGCCAGCAGCTTGGCGACTAGCGTCGCCTACAATGAGCAGTTCTTC. Residues: CASSLATSVAYNEQFF. V and J are TRBV7-3 and TRBJ2-1, with TRBD2 matching over 8 bases. J was trimmed by 2 bases and V by 3 bases; bases with no gene match: 6. The germline V gene has CDR1 SGHTA and CDR2 FQGTGA. CDR3 length: 16 residues.

This chain uses TRBV7-9 with TRBJ2-3; D is possibly TRBD2 (7 bases). This CDR3 spans 17 amino acids. Germline CDR1 and CDR2: SEHNR and FQNEAQ (reference sequence). Trimming took off 5 bases at V and 4 bases at J, with 22 bases between the two ends. Here the CDR3 DNA reads TGTGCCAGCAGCCTTAGTTGGGGGGGCAAGATATCAGATACGCAGTATTTT. Protein: CASSLSWGGKISDTQYF.

V and J are TRBV9 and TRBJ2-2; D is ambiguous. Germline loops: CDR1 SGDLS, CDR2 YYNGEE. The CDR3 consists of 12 residues. V was trimmed by 4 bases and J by 8 bases, leaving 9 bases between them. CDR3 amino acids: CASSPPEGELFF. Here the CDR3 DNA reads TGTGCCAGCAGCCCCCCCGAGGGGGAGCTGTTTTTT.

This clone was seen a few times. The CDR3 here is CASSEGTNNEQFF. CDR3 DNA sequence: TGTGCCAGCAGTGAAGGGACTAACAATGAGCAGTTCTTC. The chain combines TRBV6-4 with TRBJ2-1; TRBD2 matches 7 bases. CDR1 is MRHNA, CDR2 SNTAGT, per germline. After removal of 3 bases from V and 5 bases from J, the junction contained 1 base not matched to a gene. The CDR3 is made up of 13 amino acids.

This sequence joins TRBV5-6 and TRBJ2-5; TRBD1 might be the D (6 bases). The DNA end favors TRBJ2-7, so the J call may be wrong. Germline values: CDR1 SGHDT, CDR2 YYEEEE. The CDR3 extends over 11 amino acids. CDR3 amino acids: CASSTQGEQYF. As DNA, the CDR3 is TGTGCCAGCAGCACACAGGGCGAGCAGTACTTC.

The V gene is TRBV6-5, the J gene TRBJ2-1, with D perhaps matching TRBD1 (6 bases). V shed 6 bases and J shed 8 bases, with 20 bases lying between them. CDR1 and CDR2 (germline): MNHEY, SVGAGI. The CDR3 length is 15 residues. CDR3 coding DNA: TGTGCCAGCAGCCCATGGCAGGGGTCCTTCTATGAGCAGTTCTTC. Protein product: CASSPWQGSFYEQFF.

The sample holds a few counts of this clone. This sequence joins TRBV19 and TRBJ1-6; perhaps TRBD1 as D (5 bases). This CDR3 has 14 amino acids. V lost 6 bases to trimming and J lost 9 bases, with 15 bases between them. Germline CDR1 reads LNHDA; CDR2 reads SQIVND (reference sequence). The CDR3 DNA reads as TGTGCCAGTAGCACCGGGACTGAGGCTTCACCCCTCCACTTT. Encoded protein: CASSTGTEASPLHF.

This chain uses TRBV2 with TRBJ1-1, with 10 nucleotides matching TRBD1. From germline, CDR1 is SNHLY and CDR2 FYNNEI. V lost 8 bases, J lost 0 bases, and 6 bases stayed unmatched. This CDR3 contains 15 residues. The CDR3 DNA reads TGTGCCAGCGGGGACAGGGGAAGGGTGAACACTGAAGCTTTCTTT. It yields the protein CASGDRGRVNTEAFF.

This clone appeared a single time. The chain recombines TRBV27 with TRBJ1-2; 8 nucleotides agree with TRBD1. CDR1 and CDR2 (germline): MNHEY, SMNVEV (reference sequence). The junction had 17 bases not matched to a gene; V was cut back by 4 bases and J by 13 bases. CDR3 length: 15 residues. The CDR3 coding sequence is TGTGCCAGCAGTTACGGGACAGGCTCTCCTCTCGTGCTCACCTTC. This sequence encodes CASSYGTGSPLVLTF.

In nucleotides, the CDR3 is TGTGCCAGCAGCTTCGACAGACCCTACGAGCAGTACTTC. It yields the protein CASSFDRPYEQYF. The rearrangement uses TRBV7-9 and TRBJ2-7; D is perhaps TRBD1 (5 bases). The CDR3 spans 13 residues. Trimming took off 3 bases at V and 2 bases at J, with 8 bases between the two ends. Germline V CDR1 and CDR2: SEHNR, FQNEAQ (reference sequence). The full variable domain, rest sourced from reference TRBV7-9 and TRBJ2-7, is DTGVSQNPRHKITKRGQNVTFRCDPISEHNRLYWYRQTLGQGPEFLTYFQNEAQLEKSRLLSDRFSAERPKGSFSTLEIQRTEQGDSAMYLCASSFDRPYEQYFGPGTRLTVT.

The V call is TRBV11-2, the J call TRBJ1-2; D uncertain. Deletions cut 5 bases from V and 10 bases from J, with 14 bases between. Germline values: CDR1 SGHAT, CDR2 FQNNGV. The CDR3 spans 12 residues. CDR3 region: CASSKDFLHYTF. DNA of the CDR3: TGTGCCAGCAGCAAGGACTTCCTTCACTACACCTTC.

The chain couples TRBV9 to TRBJ2-1, with TRBD1 identical over 7 bases. Trimming removed 0 bases from V and 6 bases from J; junction bases left unmatched: 6. Germline V lookup: CDR1 SGDLS, CDR2 YYNGEE. The CDR3 contains 15 residues. The CDR3 DNA follows: TGTGCCAGCAGCGTAGTGGGGACAGCACTCAATGAGCAGTTCTTC. It encodes CASSVVGTALNEQFF.

CDR3 coding DNA: TGTGCCAGTAGTATGGCGCCAGGGGCCTATTCACCCCTCCACTTT. Translating gives CASSMAPGAYSPLHF. The chain is built from TRBV19 and TRBJ1-6; D perhaps matches TRBD1 (6 bases). The ends were cut back, 3 bases at V and 8 bases at J, with 14 bases in the middle. The CDR3 spans 15 residues. Per germline, CDR1 LNHDA and CDR2 SQIVND (reference sequence).

V usage is TRBV11-2 and J usage is TRBJ1-1; 7 bases map to TRBD1. The V segment lost 8 bases and the J segment 6 bases; nucleotides outside the gene matches: 12. Germline-derived CDR1 and CDR2 are SGHAT and FQNNGV. The CDR3 runs 14 residues. The CDR3 loop is CASAAWQGDPEAFF. The CDR3 coding sequence is TGTGCCAGCGCTGCCTGGCAGGGGGACCCTGAAGCTTTCTTT. Full variable domain (outside the CDR3, taken from reference TRBV11-2 and TRBJ1-1): EAGVAQSPRYKIIEKRQSVAFWCNPISGHATLYWYQQILGQGPKLLIQFQNNGVVDDSQLPKDRFSAERLKGVDSTLKIQPAKLEDSAVYLCASAAWQGDPEAFFGQGTRLTVV.